Here is one TCR beta chain with its context. The data originate from a study of T cells in tuberculosis. The overall study: The T cells targeted glucose monomycolate, a mycobacterial lipid, via CD1B.

V lost 4 bases to trimming and J lost 8 bases, with 14 bases between them. Germline-derived CDR1 and CDR2 are GTSNPN and SVGIG (reference sequence). The CDR3 runs to 12 residues. No alpha-beta pairing information exists for these sequences. TCRdb keeps only in-frame clones here, not all; method: immunoSEQ multiplex PCR. Here the sample spans 50,000 to 65,000 clones, approximately 91% being singletons. After thawing and overnight rest, PBMC were stained with GMM-loaded CD1B tetramer, viability dye and anti-CD3 for sorting. The CD1B tetramers carried C32 glucose monomycolate purified from Rhodococcus equi. Tetramer-sorted PBMC had been CD14 monocyte-depleted before freezing. Some 95,000 tetramer-negative cells were sorted from each donor.

The TCR sequence derives from an adult woman with latent tuberculosis. The sequenced sample was CD1b-GMM tetramer-negative cells sorted from PBMCs. The V gene is TRBV30, the J gene TRBJ1-2, with TRBD1 as a possible D gene (6 bases). The CDR3 DNA sequence: TGTGCCTGGACGAGAAGGGGGGGAGGCTACACCTTC. This gives the protein CAWTRRGGGYTF.